This T cell receptor beta chain was sequenced during a study of blood T cell repertoires in COVID-19 (dated by TCRdb to the early 2020s). For the wider study: Collaborator samples came from the United States, Italy and Spain and covered acute and convalescent phases of COVID-19. Samples came from the ongoing ImmuneRACE study (first 160 participants) plus 1,254 subjects from 6 global collaborators. The dataset comprised deeply sampled blood TCRbeta repertoires from subjects exposed to, actively infected with, or recovered from COVID-19. The repertoires were made available in a free public database intended to serve as a resource for research on the immune response to SARS-CoV-2. Where HLA class I and class II types were available, the types were taken from metadata supplied by the sample provider, not from assay-based typing. The material from the prospective study consisted of cDNA or gDNA derived from T cells, B-cell-depleted T cells, or PBMCs. Sample metadata almost always included a de-identified subject ID, COVID-19 status, age in years and sex.

A note on this clone: The target of this receptor is not known. Nothing much larger sits one base from this clone, and base qualities are not available.

In the prospective study, participants were 18 to 89 years old, resided in about two dozen geographic areas of the United States, and were enrolled through a virtual design. Cohort assignment in the prospective study relied on participant-reported clinical history from a screening survey and a study questionnaire. Recovered participants in ImmuneRACE Cohort 3 were defined by two consecutive negative NP/OP PCR tests, clearance by a healthcare professional, or resolution of symptoms. Mobile phlebotomists in the prospective study collected whole blood, serum and a nasopharyngeal or oropharyngeal swab from every participant. Over a roughly two-month period, participants in the prospective study had the option of providing additional blood draws and questionnaires. Blood samples from the prospective study were shipped frozen or at room temperature prior to DNA extraction. TCRbeta CDR3 regions were amplified from genomic DNA using the immunoSEQ Assay, a bias-controlled multiplex PCR. The paper's data handling went like this. The number of nucleated cells in each sample was estimated by amplification of reference gene primers within the assay. Sequence reads were collapsed and filtered to measure the absolute abundance of every unique TCRbeta CDR3 rearrangement. For each sample, productive Simpson clonality was calculated by taking the square root of Simpson's diversity index across productive rearrangements. This immuneACCESS table, as held by TCRdb, lists in-frame sequences with V and J called but not all clones. Of the missing ones, under half trace to an unresolved V gene in checked studies; the others have no known cause. V, J and clone size derive from that table, while D and trimming were established from the DNA sequence. The sample data list around 250,000 clones, and around 89% of these were observed just once. The ten largest clonotypes hold 4.1% of the sample.

Results the study describes overall, beyond this receptor: Clinical and demographic metadata were provided uncurated, with the amount varying by source and participant.

V lost 6 bases and J lost 0 bases; the stretch between them is 9 bases long. The CDR3 sequence holds 13 residues, the cysteine and phenylalanine included. Only the CDR3 DNA is retained, 39 bases long and in frame from the first base. The germline V gene specifies SNHLY as CDR1 and FYNNEI as CDR2. This receptor was obtained from a woman under 40 who had recovered from COVID-19. In this chain, TRBV2 is recombined with TRBJ2-7, with no reliable assignment of the D segment. Sequencing was carried out using PBMCs or T cells enriched from blood (not recorded which). DNA sequence: TGTGCCAGCAGGCGAACCTCCTCCTACGAGCAGTACTTC. Its translation reads: CASRRTSSYEQYF.